This is a list of T cell receptor beta chains from one sample in a study of shared clonotypes between healthy human individuals. Repertoires were generated with immunoSEQ multiplex PCR, while TCRdb's copy carries only in-frame clones and drops some. Of approximately 710,000 clones in the sample, 90% were seen once. Specimen: memory CD8+ T cells from PBMCs. These receptors originate from a man younger than 30 in good health. Some clones in this sample may be carry-over from other donors' samples. Both conserved end residues are part of each CDR3. The D gene is left open where the match is weak. Size tells how often a clone was seen (once, few, many) or the class of an expanded clone, and some rows leave it out.

TGTGCCAGCAGCCAAGATCTGTCAGAAGGCTATGGCTACACCTTC,CASSQDLSEGYGYTF,TRBJ1-2,.,TRBV4-2,.
TGTGCCAGCAGCTCGGGCCCCGAGGTCGGCGAGCAGTACTTC,CASSSGPEVGEQYF,TRBJ2-7,.,TRBV27,.
TGTGCCAGCGCCGGTCTTACTGAAGCTTTCTTT,CASAGLTEAFF,TRBJ1-1,.,TRBV28,.
TGTGCCGGCGAAGGTGCGGGACGTCCAGATACGCAGTATTTT,CAGEGAGRPDTQYF,TRBJ2-3,.,TRBV19,.
TGTGCCAGCACCCCGGTTCGAAGCCTGAACACTGAAGCTTTCTTT,CASTPVRSLNTEAFF,TRBJ1-1,.,TRBV6-5,.
TGTGCCAGCAGCCTCGACCAGGGGAGGGGCAATGAGCAGTTCTTC,CASSLDQGRGNEQFF,TRBJ2-1,.,TRBV7-3,.
TGTGCCAGCAGCTTAAGTCTAGCGATAGCCAAAAACATTCAGTACTTC,CASSLSLAIAKNIQYF,TRBJ2-4,.,TRBV7-9,.
TGTGCCAGCAGGAGGCGGAGCCAGGAGACCCAGTACTTC,CASRRRSQETQYF,TRBJ2-5,.,TRBV27,.
TGTGCCAGCAGCTCAGGGGGGGCTCCCTACGAGCAGTACTTC,CASSSGGAPYEQYF,TRBJ2-7,.,TRBV5-6,.
TGTGCCAGCAGTTCCTACAGGGGCACTGAAGCTTTCTTT,CASSSYRGTEAFF,TRBJ1-1,TRBD1,TRBV27,.
TGCGCCAGCAGAGGTATTGAAGAGCAGTACTTC,CASRGIEEQYF,TRBJ2-7,.,TRBV5-1,.
TGTGCCAGCAGTGACAGGGAGGAACCCACCGGGGAGCTGTTTTTT,CASSDREEPTGELFF,TRBJ2-2,.,TRBV7-3,.
TGCGCCAGCAGCCCTGGGGCAGGAGACTACGAGCAGTACTTC,CASSPGAGDYEQYF,TRBJ2-7,.,TRBV5-4,.
TGTGCCAGCAGCCCCACTGGGCCCGAGCAGTACTTC,CASSPTGPEQYF,TRBJ2-7,.,TRBV11-2,.
TGTGCCAGCAGCTTAACCCGATTCCCCACAGATACGCAGTATTTT,CASSLTRFPTDTQYF,TRBJ2-3,.,TRBV11-2,.
TGTGCCAGCAGGGGGCAGGGTAACTATGGCTACACCTTC,CASRGQGNYGYTF,TRBJ1-2,.,TRBV13,.
TGCGCCAGCAGCCAAGTATCGAAGAGCGGGGGCCCCTACAATGAGCAGTTCTTC,CASSQVSKSGGPYNEQFF,TRBJ2-1,TRBD2,TRBV4-1,.
TGTGCCAGCAGCCAACCGGGACAGGGGCCCTACGAGCAGTACTTC,CASSQPGQGPYEQYF,TRBJ2-7,TRBD1,TRBV14,.
TGTGCCAGCAGTTCCGGGACAGCCGGAAACACCATATATTTT,CASSSGTAGNTIYF,TRBJ1-3,TRBD1,TRBV27,.
TGTGCCAGCAGTCTGCTAGCGGGGCACACAGATACGCAGTATTTT,CASSLLAGHTDTQYF,TRBJ2-3,TRBD2,TRBV28,.
TGTGCCAGCAGCTGGGTTGATGGTAGAAGATCCTACGAGCAGTACTTC,CASSWVDGRRSYEQYF,TRBJ2-7,.,TRBV7-9,.
TGTGCCAGCAGCGCCTCCCGGATTCAGGGGAGAGAGAGCGGCTACACCTTC,CASSASRIQGRESGYTF,TRBJ1-2,.,TRBV9,once
TGTGCCAGCAGCGCCTTTAAGGACCCTGCCACAGATACGCAGTATTTT,CASSAFKDPATDTQYF,TRBJ2-3,.,TRBV7-9,.
TGTGCCATCAGTTTCGGGGACAGGGAGGCCGGGGAGCTGTTTTTT,CAISFGDREAGELFF,TRBJ2-2,TRBD1,TRBV10-3,.
TGTGCCAGCAGGGACAGGGCGCATCCCTACGAGCAGTACTTC,CASRDRAHPYEQYF,TRBJ2-7,TRBD1,TRBV7-8,.
TGTGCCAGCATGGGGCCAGGCACCAAAAACATTCAGTACTTC,CASMGPGTKNIQYF,TRBJ2-4,.,TRBV28,.
TGTGCCAGCAGCTTAGGTCTCCGGAACCTAAACGGGGAGACCCAGTACTTC,CASSLGLRNLNGETQYF,TRBJ2-5,.,TRBV11-2,.
TGCAGCGTTGAAGTGCCGTTAGCGGGAGATGCAGATACGCAGTATTTT,CSVEVPLAGDADTQYF,TRBJ2-3,TRBD2,TRBV29-1,.
TGTGCCAGCAGCCAAGATCGGGGTGTAACCTACAATGAGCAGTTCTTC,CASSQDRGVTYNEQFF,TRBJ2-1,.,TRBV4-2,once
TGTGCCAGCAGTGAACCCTGGACAGGGTTAAATGAGCAGTTCTTC,CASSEPWTGLNEQFF,TRBJ2-1,TRBD1,TRBV6-1,once
TGTGCCAGCAGCCCCGGCTATTACACTGAAGCTTTCTTT,CASSPGYYTEAFF,TRBJ1-1,.,TRBV27,few
TGTGCCAGCTCACCCCTAGCGGGTACGTCCTACGAGCAGTACTTC,CASSPLAGTSYEQYF,TRBJ2-7,TRBD2,TRBV18,.
TGTGCCAGCAGTTTGCGCAGGACGGAGACCCAGTACTTC,CASSLRRTETQYF,TRBJ2-5,.,TRBV27,.
TGTGCCATCAGTGGAAAAGTGTCCACAGATACGCAGTATTTT,CAISGKVSTDTQYF,TRBJ2-3,.,TRBV10-3,.
TGTGCCAGCAGTGAAGGGAGCAATCAGCCCCAGCATTTT,CASSEGSNQPQHF,TRBJ1-5,.,TRBV6-1,few
TGTGCCAGCAGCTGGGACTCCTTCCCCTACAATGAGCAGTTCTTC,CASSWDSFPYNEQFF,TRBJ2-1,.,TRBV11-2,.
TGTGCCAGCAGCGGTTTGAGGGGGGCCAACGTCCTGACTTTC,CASSGLRGANVLTF,TRBJ2-6,.,TRBV9,.
TGTGCCAGCAGCCAAGTTTTCGGGGAGGGACCCTACAATGAGCAGTTCTTC,CASSQVFGEGPYNEQFF,TRBJ2-1,TRBD2,TRBV14,.
TGCGCCAGCAGCTTGGACAGGTGGTCCACCGGGGAGCTGTTTTTT,CASSLDRWSTGELFF,TRBJ2-2,.,TRBV5-1,.
TGTGCCAGCAGTTTATCGGTGACTAACAATGAGCAGTTCTTC,CASSLSVTNNEQFF,TRBJ2-1,.,TRBV27,.
TGTGCCAGCAGTCCCGACGGAAACACTGAAGCTTTCTTT,CASSPDGNTEAFF,TRBJ1-1,.,TRBV6-5,once
TGCGCCAGCAGCTTGGACAGGGGTTCCTCCTCCTACGAGCAGTACTTC,CASSLDRGSSSYEQYF,TRBJ2-7,TRBD1,TRBV5-1,.
TGTGCCACCAGCAGAGATCTGGGCCTGACAGGGCAGTACTTC,CATSRDLGLTGQYF,TRBJ2-7,.,TRBV15,.
TGTGCCAGCAGCTCTCGAGGCGGGACAGGGAGCCCCCAGCATTTT,CASSSRGGTGSPQHF,TRBJ1-5,TRBD1,TRBV13,.